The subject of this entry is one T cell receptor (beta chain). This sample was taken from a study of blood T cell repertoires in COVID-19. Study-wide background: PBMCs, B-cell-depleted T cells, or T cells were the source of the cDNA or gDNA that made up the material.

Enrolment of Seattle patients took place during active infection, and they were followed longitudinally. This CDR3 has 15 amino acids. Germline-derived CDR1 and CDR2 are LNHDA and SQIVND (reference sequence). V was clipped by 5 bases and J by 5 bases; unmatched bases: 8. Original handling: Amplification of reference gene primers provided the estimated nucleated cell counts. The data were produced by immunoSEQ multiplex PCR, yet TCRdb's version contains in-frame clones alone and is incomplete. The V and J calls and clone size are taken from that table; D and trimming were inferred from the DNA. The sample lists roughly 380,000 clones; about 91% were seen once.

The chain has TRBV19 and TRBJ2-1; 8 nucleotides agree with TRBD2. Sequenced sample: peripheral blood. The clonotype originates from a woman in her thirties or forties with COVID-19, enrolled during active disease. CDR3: CASSYGAGGNNEQFF. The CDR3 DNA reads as TGTGCCAGTAGTTACGGGGCGGGAGGTAACAATGAGCAGTTCTTC.